The text below deals with one T cell receptor beta chain. The antigen remains unidentified. Per the germline V gene, CDR1 is MNHEY and CDR2 is SMNVEV (reference sequence). V lost 6 bases and J 8 bases, leaving 18 bases between the germline ends. This CDR3 is 14 amino acids long. This sample stems from a study of T cell responses to AZD1222 COVID-19 vaccine. Study observations and caveats: Two doses of AZD1222 preceded a rise in Spike-specific TCR breadth and depth.

The assay was immunoSEQ multiplex PCR, and TCRdb's table has in-frame clones only and misses some. The sample lists more than 150,000 clones, around 90% seen once, with around 1.9% in the top ten. The sequences come from peripheral blood, collected 28 days after the second AZD1222 dose. The chain is built from TRBV27 and TRBJ2-3; maybe TRBD1 (7 bases). The clonotype was recovered from an adult who received the AZD1222 COVID-19 vaccine. The chain's CDR3 is CASSWTGGILTQYF. DNA for the CDR3: TGTGCCAGCAGCTGGACAGGCGGGATTCTTACGCAGTATTTT.